Below, 25 T cell receptor beta chains from the same sample are listed, as sequenced in a study of spatial heterogeneity in lung cancer. TCRdb used MiXCR to reprocess the 5' RACE reads, holding one entry per CDR3 protein. The sample records tens of thousands of distinct CDR3 sequences, approximately 12% being singletons. Time point described: sample taken at primary tumor resection. Sequencing of whole RNA from tumor, nontumor lung or frozen PBMC involved no sorting. The sample in question was PBMCs, obtained at surgery. Receptor source: a male donor with early-stage non-small cell lung cancer.

There are a few counts of this clonotype. The chain uses TRBV20-1 and TRBJ2-7; 10 positions agree with TRBD1. CDR3 length: 13 residues. The V segment lost 6 bases and the J segment 5 bases; nucleotides outside the gene matches: 7. Looked up from germline, CDR1 is DFQATT and CDR2 is SNEGSKA (reference sequence). The CDR3 region is CSAERTGGDEQYF. The CDR3 DNA reads as TGCAGTGCCGAGCGGACAGGGGGGGACGAGCAGTACTTC.

This clonotype was counted many times. In nucleotides, the CDR3 is TGTGCCAGCAGTTTATCGGGGGTCCTTGGGAATCAGCCCCAGCATTTT. Amino acids: CASSLSGVLGNQPQHF. This chain uses TRBV27 with TRBJ1-5, with D perhaps TRBD1 (5 bases). This CDR3 is built from 16 residues. V lost 0 bases to trimming and J lost 4 bases, with 13 bases between them. CDR1 MNHEY and CDR2 SMNVEV come from the germline V gene (reference sequence).

This clonotype appeared many times. The DNA of the CDR3 is TGCAGTGCTAGGGGTGGACAGGGGCAATCTGAAGCTTTCTTT. Its protein product is CSARGGQGQSEAFF. The chain uses TRBV20-1 and TRBJ1-1, with 9 bases aligning to TRBD1. CDR3 length: 14 amino acids. Germline CDR1 DFQATT, CDR2 SNEGSKA (reference sequence). V lost 3 bases to trimming and J lost 6 bases; unmatched junction nucleotides: 8.

The DNA for the CDR3 is TGCAGTGCTAGAGATTACCAGAGAAGGGACGGACGAGACGGATACGAGCAGTACTTC. It translates to CSARDYQRRDGRDGYEQYF. The chain combines TRBV20-1 with TRBJ2-7, with D perhaps given as TRBD1 or TRBD2 (5 bases each). Germline-derived CDR1 and CDR2 are DFQATT and SNEGSKA (reference sequence). Trimming stripped 0 bases from V and 4 bases from J, with 28 bases between. CDR3 size: 19 residues.

Only a few counts were recorded for this clonotype. This rearrangement joins TRBV25-1 to TRBJ2-3, with a possible D match to TRBD2 (7 bases). With 2 bases removed from V and 1 base from J, the gap between germline ends came to 13 bases. The CDR3 consists of 16 residues. CDR1 and CDR2 (germline): MGHDK, SYGVNS. The CDR3 DNA sequence: TGTGCCAGCAGTGAAGGTGCGGGGGCCCGCACAGATACGCAGTATTTT. Residues: CASSEGAGARTDTQYF.

Only a few counts were recorded for this clonotype. The chain couples TRBV7-2 to TRBJ2-3, with 11 bases identical to TRBD2. CDR1 is SGHTA, CDR2 FQGNSA, per germline. V shed 2 bases and J 4 bases; nucleotides not matched to a gene: 2. CDR3 length: 15 residues. CDR3 sequence: CASSLLSGGADTQYF. The CDR3 DNA reads TGTGCCAGCAGCTTACTTAGCGGGGGGGCAGATACGCAGTATTTT.

The rearrangement uses TRBV28 and TRBJ1-2; tentatively, D is TRBD1 (5 bases). V was cut by 2 bases and J by 3 bases, with 10 bases left in between. CDR3 length: 14 amino acids. Germline V lookup: CDR1 MDHEN, CDR2 SYDVKM. CDR3 residues: CASSLLKGDYGYTF. CDR3 bases: TGTGCCAGCAGTTTACTGAAAGGGGACTATGGCTACACCTTC.

This clonotype was counted a few times. The rearrangement joins TRBV24-1 to TRBJ2-7; TRBD1 is a possible D gene (6 bases). Trimming pared 7 bases from V and 4 bases from J, leaving 10 bases between. CDR1 and CDR2 from the germline V gene are KGHDR and SFDVKD. This CDR3 is built from 12 residues. DNA for the CDR3: TGTGCCACCAGCCAGGGGAAGTACGAGCAGTACTTC. Protein sequence: CATSQGKYEQYF.

This clonotype was counted a few times. The rearrangement links TRBV19 to TRBJ2-3; D is undetermined. The CDR3 has 12 amino acids. V dropped 5 bases and J dropped 6 bases, with 9 bases sitting between them. In germline, CDR1 is LNHDA, CDR2 SQIVND (reference sequence). The CDR3 DNA reads as TGTGCCAGTAGTCAATTGGGGGATACGCAGTATTTT. It encodes CASSQLGDTQYF.

The V and J genes are TRBV27 and TRBJ2-3, with 10 bases that match TRBD2. Trimming removed 1 base from V and 1 base from J; junction bases left unmatched: 2. This CDR3 region has 16 residues. CDR1 MNHEY and CDR2 SMNVEV come from the germline V gene (reference sequence). In DNA form, the CDR3 reads TGTGCCAGCAGTTTATTAGGGACTAGCGGCACAGATACGCAGTATTTT. Protein: CASSLLGTSGTDTQYF.

The chain couples TRBV7-9 to TRBJ1-4; D unresolved. The germline gives CDR1 SEHNR, CDR2 FQNEAQ (reference sequence). V was trimmed by 1 base and J by 6 bases, leaving 15 bases between them. There are 16 residues in the CDR3. CDR3 sequence reads: CASSLGYRRGDEKLFF. In DNA form, the CDR3 reads TGTGCCAGCAGCTTAGGTTACCGAAGAGGAGATGAAAAACTGTTTTTT.

The chain combines TRBV20-1 with TRBJ2-3, with TRBD2 identical over 7 bases. The CDR3 is 15 amino acids. Germline V lookup: CDR1 DFQATT, CDR2 SNEGSKA (reference sequence). V lost 3 bases, J lost 0 bases, and 6 bases stayed unmatched. CDR3 DNA: TGCAGTGCTAGGGGTAGCGGGTCTAGCACAGATACGCAGTATTTT. Its protein is CSARGSGSSTDTQYF.

In its sample, this clonotype was seen a few times. The rearrangement joins TRBV6-5 to TRBJ1-5; D is unclear. CDR3 size: 13 residues. V shed 5 bases and J shed 4 bases, with 9 bases lying between them. CDR1 is MNHEY, CDR2 SVGAGI, per germline. The CDR3 loop reads CASSPTMNQPQHF. CDR3 DNA sequence: TGTGCCAGCAGTCCTACGATGAATCAGCCCCAGCATTTT.

This sequence joins TRBV6-2 or TRBV6-3 and TRBJ1-5, with TRBD1 matching over 10 bases. Germline-derived CDR1 and CDR2 are MNHEY and SVGEGT. J gave up 1 base and V 6 bases, and 6 bases lay outside the gene matches. The CDR3 consists of 16 residues. The CDR3 sequence: CASRRGQGGSNQPQHF. CDR3 sequence (DNA): TGTGCCAGCAGACGTGGACAGGGGGGAAGCAATCAGCCCCAGCATTTT.

This clonotype appeared a few times. Its ends do not fully match the called genes, so a read error is possible. J is TRBJ2-3 and V is TRBV20-1, with 11 bases fitting TRBD1. Germline V gene lookup returns CDR1 DFQATT and CDR2 SNEGSKA (reference sequence). There are 14 residues in the CDR3. DNA of the CDR3: TGCAGTGCTAGAGGTGGTATAGGGGACAGGGGGACGGATTTT. Its protein product is CSARGGIGDRGTDF.

The J gene is TRBJ1-2, the V gene TRBV7-9; D is possibly TRBD1 (6 bases). This CDR3 contains 15 residues. V dropped 4 bases and J dropped 2 bases, with 14 bases sitting between them. From germline, CDR1 is SEHNR and CDR2 FQNEAQ (reference sequence). In DNA, the CDR3 is TGTGCCAGCAGCTCACCCAGGGGCAAAAACTATGGCTACACCTTC. Translation gives CASSSPRGKNYGYTF.

This clonotype has only a few counts. The chain combines TRBV20-1 with TRBJ2-6; unclear D gene. The germline V and J ends were trimmed by 3 bases and 1 base, with 10 bases remaining between them. Germline V gene data show CDR1 as DFQATT and CDR2 as SNEGSKA (reference sequence). This CDR3 comprises 15 residues. CDR3 in amino acids: CSASRSSSGANVLTF. Here the CDR3 DNA reads TGCAGTGCTAGTAGGTCTTCTTCTGGGGCCAACGTCCTGACTTTC.

This clonotype was recorded a few times. This chain uses TRBV27 with TRBJ2-1; D uncertain. Germline V gene sequence: CDR1 MNHEY, CDR2 SMNVEV (reference sequence). V lost 3 bases and J lost 7, with 10 bases in between. CDR3 size: 13 residues. CDR3 loop: CASSFFRGNEQFF. CDR3 in DNA: TGTGCCAGCAGTTTCTTCCGAGGAAATGAGCAGTTCTTC.

This clonotype was found a few times. The rearrangement uses TRBV24-1 and TRBJ2-1, with D unresolved. Germline V lookup: CDR1 KGHDR, CDR2 SFDVKD. The CDR3 runs 16 residues. The germline V and J ends were trimmed by 4 bases and 7 bases, with 19 bases remaining between them. The CDR3 coding sequence is TGTGCCACCAGTGACCCAGAACCCGATGTGGGGAATGAGCAGTTCTTC. Translating gives CATSDPEPDVGNEQFF.

The chain couples TRBV20-1 to TRBJ2-3; the D gene could be TRBD1 or TRBD2 (5 bases each). This CDR3 is built from 15 residues. V was shortened by 0 bases and J by 4 bases, with 14 bases between the two germline ends. Germline CDR1 and CDR2: DFQATT and SNEGSKA (reference sequence). The chain's CDR3 is CSARDRGWGSDTQYF. Here the CDR3 DNA reads TGCAGTGCTAGAGATCGGGGCTGGGGGTCAGATACGCAGTATTTT.

This clonotype was observed a few times. The chain combines TRBV4-3 with TRBJ1-6; possibly TRBD1 for D (6 bases). V was shortened by 0 bases and J by 9 bases, with 15 bases between the two germline ends. This CDR3 contains 16 residues. The germline gives CDR1 LGHNA, CDR2 YSLEER. The CDR3 nucleotides are TGCGCCAGCAGCCAAGATCCCCAGGGGCCCGGTTCACCCCTCCACTTT. Translation: CASSQDPQGPGSPLHF.

This clonotype appeared a few times. The chain combines TRBV7-3 with TRBJ2-1, with 15 bases identical to TRBD2. The CDR3 covers 16 residues. V lost 5 bases and J lost 3; bases outside the gene matches: 2. Germline CDR1 and CDR2: SGHTA and FQGTGA. The CDR3 loop is CASSLGLAGGYNEQFF. The CDR3 DNA is TGTGCCAGCAGCCTGGGACTAGCGGGAGGCTACAATGAGCAGTTCTTC.

There are many counts of this clonotype. The rearrangement links TRBV7-2 to TRBJ2-3; D unresolved. CDR1 is SGHTA and CDR2 is FQGNSA in the germline V gene. Trimming took off 1 base at V and 1 base at J, with 6 bases between the two ends. CDR3 length equals 14 residues. CDR3 in DNA: TGTGCCAGCAGCTTAGACAGCCGCACAGATACGCAGTATTTT. It specifies CASSLDSRTDTQYF.

This clonotype was picked up a small number of times. The V call is TRBV28, the J call TRBJ2-1; 10 bases line up with TRBD2. V was pared by 9 bases and J by 3 bases, with 5 bases of the junction left unmatched. In germline, CDR1 is MDHEN, CDR2 SYDVKM. The CDR3 has 14 residues. CDR3 loop: CASYPSGSYNEQFF. Written as DNA, the CDR3 is TGTGCCAGTTACCCTAGCGGGAGCTACAATGAGCAGTTCTTC.

The chain links TRBV12-3 or TRBV12-4 to TRBJ2-7; D uncertain. V was shortened by 1 base and J by 5 bases, with 18 bases between the two germline ends. The CDR3 runs 16 residues. CDR3 in amino acids: CASSLDPTAKVNEQYF. The CDR3 DNA reads TGTGCCAGCAGTTTAGATCCCACAGCCAAGGTAAACGAGCAGTACTTC.